This TCR beta chain stems from a study of T cell repertoires in cytomegalovirus infection. The CDR3 loop spans 13 amino acids. Germline lookup yields CDR1 SGHDN and CDR2 FVKESK. V was clipped by 0 bases and J by 3 bases, with 6 bases between them. The sample holds many counts of this clonotype. TCRdb reprocessed the reads via MiXCR and lists one record per CDR3 protein. The data show approximately 71,000 distinct CDR3 sequences, with 3% to 4% seen just once and roughly 22% held by the top ten. Sequencing was performed on PBMCs. The sequence derives from a human donor in good health (CMV status not recorded). Some clones in this sample may be carry-over from other donors' samples. The genes are TRBV14 and TRBJ2-7, with D unclear. The CDR3 sequence: CASSQELGYEQYF. The CDR3 nucleotides read TGTGCCAGCAGCCAAGAATTGGGCTACGAGCAGTACTTC.